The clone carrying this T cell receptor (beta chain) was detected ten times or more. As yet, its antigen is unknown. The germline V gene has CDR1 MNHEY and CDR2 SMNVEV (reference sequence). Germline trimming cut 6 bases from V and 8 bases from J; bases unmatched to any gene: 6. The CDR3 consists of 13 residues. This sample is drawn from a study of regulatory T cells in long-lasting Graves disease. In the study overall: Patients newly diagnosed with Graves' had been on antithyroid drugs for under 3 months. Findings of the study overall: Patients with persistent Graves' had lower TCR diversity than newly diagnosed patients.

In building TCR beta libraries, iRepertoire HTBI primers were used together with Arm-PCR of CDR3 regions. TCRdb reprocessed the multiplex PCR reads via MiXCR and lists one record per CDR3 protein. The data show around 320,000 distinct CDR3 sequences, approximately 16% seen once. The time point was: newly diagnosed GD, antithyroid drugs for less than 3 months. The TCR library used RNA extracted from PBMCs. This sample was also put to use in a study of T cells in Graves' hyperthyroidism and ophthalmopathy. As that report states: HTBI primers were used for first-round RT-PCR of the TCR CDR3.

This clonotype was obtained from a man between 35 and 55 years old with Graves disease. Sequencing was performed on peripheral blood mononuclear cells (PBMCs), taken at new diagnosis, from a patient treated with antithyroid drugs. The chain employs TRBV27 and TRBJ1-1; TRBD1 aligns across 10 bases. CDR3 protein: CASSRGQGPEAFF. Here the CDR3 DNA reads TGTGCCAGCAGCCGGGGACAGGGGCCAGAAGCTTTCTTT.